This is a list of T cell receptor beta chains from one sample in a study of OX40 agonist ivuxolimab in advanced cancers. Profiling relied on immunoSEQ multiplex PCR, and the TCRdb table lists in-frame clones only, not all of them. The sample has over 25,000 clones; roughly four fifths are singletons. Sequences were derived from CD4+ or CD8+ T cells sorted from blood, sampled in a trial of the OX40 agonist ivuxolimab. The source is an adult with an advanced solid tumor such as melanoma, head and neck, liver or kidney cancer. The conserved cysteine and the conserved F or W are not part of the CDR3 here. Some rows have no size entry. The others give once, few or many, or a class for an expanded clone.

TRBJ2-7 TRBV11-2 . ASSPGDSYEQY
TRBJ2-2 TRBV7-3 . ASGLAGGNTGELF
TRBJ1-5 TRBV18 few ASSPGTEYSNQPQH
TRBJ2-2 TRBV19 . ASSPWLTNTGELF
TRBJ2-2 TRBV27 . ASSFGTPTGELF
TRBJ1-4 TRBV12-5 . ASGDGATNEKLF
TRBJ2-6 TRBV6-4 . ASSDSISGANVLT
TRBJ2-3 TRBV4-1 . ASSQDVGTTDTQY
TRBJ2-2 TRBV5-4 . ASSWRWETGELF
TRBJ1-5 TRBV9 once ASSVEGGNQPQH
TRBJ2-7 TRBV5-4 . ASSFVSRGNEQY
TRBJ2-2 TRBV5-4 . ASSLDTGELF
TRBJ1-5 TRBV19 . ASSSGGWVSNQPQH
TRBJ1-4 TRBV4-2 . ASSQETGANEKLF
TRBJ2-1 TRBV27 . ASSNRNREQF
TRBJ2-2 TRBV11-3 . ASSLDPSGGTGELF
TRBJ2-3 TRBV4-2 . ASSQEILAGGLKDTQY
TRBJ2-5 TRBV9 . ASSSRDRGVGEQY
TRBJ1-3 TRBV7-6 . ASSFSGNTIY
TRBJ2-7 TRBV7-2 . ASSYNTATYEQY
TRBJ1-2 TRBV7-3 . ASSLFGGSNYGYT
TRBJ2-5 TRBV9 . ASSVGSGGQETQY
TRBJ2-5 TRBV10-2 . ASSFGSRTSGSQETQY
TRBJ2-2 TRBV2 few ASSLYGTGGSTGELF
TRBJ2-3 TRBV6-5 . ASMTGGATDTQY
TRBJ1-1 TRBV12-5 . ASGLDWTGETEAF
TRBJ1-5 TRBV19 once ASSHYDLSNQPQH
TRBJ2-3 TRBV29-1 . SVLRDRGTDTQY
TRBJ2-3 TRBV7-6 . ASSLAGKDTQY
TRBJ2-7 TRBV11-1 . ASSFTGTSGDGQY
TRBJ2-7 TRBV19 . ASSIETRGSGYEQY
TRBJ2-3 TRBV19 few ASSIDQGHRTDTQY
TRBJ2-7 TRBV5-6 once ASSLDTYEQY
TRBJ2-7 TRBV7-8 . ASSPTTRSYEQY
TRBJ2-7 TRBV19 medium-sized ASSNGEGLDEQY
TRBJ2-7 TRBV5-5 few ASSFSLPGQSYEQY
TRBJ1-2 TRBV2 . ASSESTGMNGYT
TRBJ2-7 TRBV5-4 . ASSLERGSSYEQY
TRBJ2-3 TRBV28 . ASSPWTSGSTDTQY
TRBJ2-2 TRBV6-5 . ASSRDAGNTGELF
TRBJ2-2 TRBV10-2 medium-sized ASRLTGTGGELF
TRBJ1-6 TRBV13 . ASSLAGIGSPLH
TRBJ2-5 TRBV2 once ASSESGGDQETQY
TRBJ1-2 TRBV7-9 . ASSLVPPDGYT
TRBJ2-7 TRBV4-2 . ASSPGQGNPYEQY
TRBJ1-5 TRBV11-3 . ASSFGGSNQPQH
TRBJ2-7 TRBV9 . ASSVGGLEQY
TRBJ1-3 TRBV4-3 . ASSQDQGPGNTIY
TRBJ1-6 TRBV7-9 few ASTPQGNSPLH
TRBJ1-5 TRBV7-6 . ASSLAAGGPEQPQH
TRBJ1-2 TRBV19 few ASSLGTNYGYT